This is a list of T cell receptor beta chains from one sample in a study of blood T cell repertoires in COVID-19. Profiling relied on immunoSEQ multiplex PCR, and the TCRdb table lists in-frame clones only, not all of them. The sample contains approximately 150,000 clones, around 81% of which appear only once. The specimen sequenced was PBMCs or T cells enriched from blood (not recorded which). The receptor set was obtained from a woman aged 40-49 years who had recovered from COVID-19. Each CDR3 is given with its conserved first and last residue. The D gene is left open where the match is weak. Rows give clone size only sometimes, using once, few, many, or a class for an expanded clone.

v_call	j_call	d_call	clone_size	cdr3_nt	cdr3_aa
TRBV9	TRBJ1-2	.	.	TGTGCCAGCAGTCGCCCCAGGGATGGCTACACCTTC	CASSRPRDGYTF
TRBV18	TRBJ1-5	.	.	TGTGCCAGCTCACCGAGGTCTGAACAGCCCCAGCATTTT	CASSPRSEQPQHF
TRBV5-8	TRBJ1-3	.	.	TGTGCCAGCAGCTTGGGGGCAGGGCCCGGAAACACCATATATTTT	CASSLGAGPGNTIYF
TRBV29-1	TRBJ2-5	.	.	TGCAGCTTCATAACCCTCGGGGAGACCCAGTACTTC	CSFITLGETQYF
TRBV29-1	TRBJ2-1	TRBD2	.	TGCAGCGTTGGCGGGAGGTCCCAACACAGCTCCTACAATGAGCAGTTCTTC	CSVGGRSQHSSYNEQFF
TRBV11-1	TRBJ2-7	TRBD1	.	TGTGCCAGCAGCCGCACCGGGACAGGACCCTACGAGCAGTACTTC	CASSRTGTGPYEQYF
TRBV5-1	TRBJ2-7	.	once	TGCGCCAGCAGGGGGGGTGACGAGCAGTACTTC	CASRGGDEQYF
TRBV5-1	TRBJ2-1	.	once	TGCGCCAGCAGCTTGGAGCGAGTCTCCTACAATGAGCAGTTCTTC	CASSLERVSYNEQFF
TRBV29-1	TRBJ2-5	.	.	TGCAGCGTTGTCGTGGACAACCAAGAGACCCAGTACTTC	CSVVVDNQETQYF
TRBV4-1	TRBJ1-2	.	.	TGCGCCAGCAGCCAAGCCGACGGGGACTATGGCTACACCTTC	CASSQADGDYGYTF
TRBV7-9	TRBJ2-3	.	.	TGTGCCAGCAGCTTAGCGCTGCGACTACCCGTAGATACGCAGTATTTT	CASSLALRLPVDTQYF
TRBV4-1	TRBJ2-1	TRBD2	.	TGCGCCAGCAGCCAAGATCTACTTCGGCGGGGGGGCCACAATGAGCAGTTCTTC	CASSQDLLRRGGHNEQFF
TRBV19	TRBJ2-5	TRBD2	.	TGTGCCAGTAGTTCGGGACTAGCGGGTTGGGAGACCCAGTACTTC	CASSSGLAGWETQYF
TRBV5-5	TRBJ1-4	.	.	TGTGCCAGCAACGTAGCCACAACTAATGAAAAACTGTTTTTT	CASNVATTNEKLFF
TRBV27	TRBJ1-4	.	.	TGTGCCAGCAGTCCGGGAACTAATGAAAAACTGTTTTTT	CASSPGTNEKLFF
TRBV5-5	TRBJ1-5	TRBD1	.	TGTGCCAGCAGCTCAGCTCCGGGACAGGTTGCTTACAGCACTCAGCCCCAGCATTTT	CASSSAPGQVAYSTQPQHF
TRBV2	TRBJ2-3	TRBD1	.	TGTGCCAGCAGGGATCTTGTAGCAGGGGGTGCAACAGATACGCAGTATTTT	CASRDLVAGGATDTQYF
TRBV6-1	TRBJ1-5	.	.	TGTGCCAGCAGTGAGAACAGTGGAATCACGGCCAGCAATCAGCCCCAGCATTTT	CASSENSGITASNQPQHF
TRBV18	TRBJ2-1	.	.	TGTGCCAGCTCACTCGGGACAACCTCAAATGAGCAGTTCTTC	CASSLGTTSNEQFF
TRBV7-8	TRBJ1-4	TRBD1	.	TGTGCCAGCAGAGAGACAGGGGCCGACGGAAAACTGTTTTTT	CASRETGADGKLFF
TRBV5-8	TRBJ1-2	TRBD1	.	TGTGCCAGCAGCTTGGAAGGGGGCGGCATCTTTGGCTACACCTTC	CASSLEGGGIFGYTF
TRBV2	TRBJ2-3	.	.	TGTGCCAGCACCCGGACACCCACTCCCACAGATACGCAGTATTTT	CASTRTPTPTDTQYF
TRBV3-1/TRBV3-2	TRBJ2-7	TRBD2	.	TGTGCCAGCAGCCAAGATCAACTAGCGGTCTACGAGCAGTACTTC	CASSQDQLAVYEQYF
TRBV18	TRBJ1-6	TRBD1	many	TGTGCCAGCTCACCACAGGGGGCTTCCTATAATTCACCCCTCCACTTT	CASSPQGASYNSPLHF
TRBV2	TRBJ1-2	.	.	TGTGCCAGCGGGCCCGCGGGTGGCTATGGCTACACCTTC	CASGPAGGYGYTF
TRBV4-2	TRBJ2-7	TRBD2	once	TGTGCCAGCAGCCAAGCCCTGACTAGCGGCACCTACGAGCAGTACTTC	CASSQALTSGTYEQYF
TRBV2	TRBJ2-3	TRBD2	.	TGTGCCAGCAGCCCTCCGGGACTAGCGGGGCGGGCAGATACGCAGTATTTT	CASSPPGLAGRADTQYF
TRBV24-1	TRBJ2-1	TRBD2	.	TGTGCCACAAGGGGGACTAGCGCGTACAATGAGCAGTTCTTC	CATRGTSAYNEQFF
TRBV6-6	TRBJ2-7	.	.	TGTGCCAGCAACGAGAGGGGGATTTTAAACGAGCAGTACTTC	CASNERGILNEQYF
TRBV19	TRBJ1-5	.	.	TGTGCCAGTAGTATTCGCGGTAGGGGTACCCTTTTTCGCAATCAGCCCCAGCATTTT	CASSIRGRGTLFRNQPQHF
TRBV19	TRBJ1-1	.	.	TGTGCCAGTTCGGACAGGAACACTGAAGCTTTCTTT	CASSDRNTEAFF
TRBV5-6	TRBJ2-7	TRBD2	.	TGTGCCAGCAGCTTGGCCCACAACAGCGGGAGGGAGGAGTACGAGCAGTACTTC	CASSLAHNSGREEYEQYF
TRBV9	TRBJ2-3	TRBD2	.	TGTGCCAGCACCCCAGCTGGTGTAGCGGGGACAGATACGCAGTATTTT	CASTPAGVAGTDTQYF
TRBV28	TRBJ2-3	TRBD2	.	TGTGCCGGCAGTTTCCCCGGGACTAGCGGGAGGACAGATACGCAGTATTTT	CAGSFPGTSGRTDTQYF
TRBV2	TRBJ1-4	TRBD1	.	TGTGCCAGCAGTGAAGGACAGGGAGGCGGTGAAAAACTGTTTTTT	CASSEGQGGGEKLFF
TRBV7-9	TRBJ2-7	TRBD2	.	TGTGCCAGCAGCTTAGATCCAGCGGGAGACAACGAGCAGTACTTC	CASSLDPAGDNEQYF
TRBV5-1	TRBJ1-2	TRBD1	.	TGCGCCAGCAGATCCACAGGGGGGAACTATGGCTACACCTTC	CASRSTGGNYGYTF
TRBV6-5	TRBJ2-3	TRBD2	once	TGTGCCAGCAGTTATAAGGGAGGGCTAGCCGCAGATACGCAGTATTTT	CASSYKGGLAADTQYF
TRBV6-1	TRBJ1-2	.	.	TGTGCCAGCAGTGAATATGAGGATGGCTACACCTTC	CASSEYEDGYTF
TRBV19	TRBJ1-1	TRBD1	.	TGTGCCAGTAGTATGGAGGACAGGTTGGCTTACACTGAAGCTTTCTTT	CASSMEDRLAYTEAFF
TRBV6-6	TRBJ2-3	TRBD2	.	TGTGCTTATAGCGGGGGCACAGATACGCAGTATTTT	CAYSGGTDTQYF
TRBV4-1	TRBJ2-7	TRBD1	many	TGCGCCAGCAGCGACCGACAGGGGAAAACCTACGAGCAGTACTTC	CASSDRQGKTYEQYF
TRBV3-1/TRBV3-2	TRBJ2-3	TRBD2	.	TGTGCCAGCAGCCCTAGCGGGAGGGCTGGCGTCGATACGCAGTATTTT	CASSPSGRAGVDTQYF
TRBV9	TRBJ2-1	TRBD1	.	TGTGCCAGCAGCGCTGGACAGGGCTCCTACAATGAGCAGTTCTTC	CASSAGQGSYNEQFF
TRBV6-2/TRBV6-3	TRBJ1-3	.	.	TGTGCCAGCAGTTCTAAGAGCTCTGGAAACACCATATATTTT	CASSSKSSGNTIYF
TRBV4-1	TRBJ2-7	.	.	TGCGCCAGCAGCCAAGAGCGGGGTCCCCGTAGGCAGTACTTC	CASSQERGPRRQYF
TRBV12-5	TRBJ2-1	TRBD2	.	TGTGCTAGTGGTTTGGTAAGCGGGAGTTACAATGAGCAGTTCTTC	CASGLVSGSYNEQFF
TRBV4-1	TRBJ2-1	.	.	TGCGCCAGCAGCCAAGAAGGAGGCGATGAGCAGTTCTTC	CASSQEGGDEQFF
TRBV5-6	TRBJ1-1	.	.	TGTGCCAGCAGCTTGGCGGGGGGCTCTGGGCTTGCTGAAGCTTTCTTT	CASSLAGGSGLAEAFF
TRBV6-5	TRBJ2-5	TRBD2	.	TGTGCCAGCAGCCAGACTAGCGTGTCCCTCCAGACCCAGTACTTC	CASSQTSVSLQTQYF
TRBV19	TRBJ2-5	.	.	TGTGCCAGTACCACTGGGGGGGCAGCTCAAGAGACCCAGTACTTC	CASTTGGAAQETQYF
TRBV18	TRBJ1-2	TRBD1	.	TGTGCCAGCTCACCTGGGACAGGAAGAAACTATGGCTACACCTTC	CASSPGTGRNYGYTF
TRBV13	TRBJ2-7	.	.	TGTGCCAGCAGCTCGCGGACAGCCTACGCCTACGAGCAGTACTTC	CASSSRTAYAYEQYF
TRBV5-1	TRBJ2-1	TRBD1	.	TGCGCCAGCAGCTTGACAGGGGTCAATGAGCAGTTCTTC	CASSLTGVNEQFF